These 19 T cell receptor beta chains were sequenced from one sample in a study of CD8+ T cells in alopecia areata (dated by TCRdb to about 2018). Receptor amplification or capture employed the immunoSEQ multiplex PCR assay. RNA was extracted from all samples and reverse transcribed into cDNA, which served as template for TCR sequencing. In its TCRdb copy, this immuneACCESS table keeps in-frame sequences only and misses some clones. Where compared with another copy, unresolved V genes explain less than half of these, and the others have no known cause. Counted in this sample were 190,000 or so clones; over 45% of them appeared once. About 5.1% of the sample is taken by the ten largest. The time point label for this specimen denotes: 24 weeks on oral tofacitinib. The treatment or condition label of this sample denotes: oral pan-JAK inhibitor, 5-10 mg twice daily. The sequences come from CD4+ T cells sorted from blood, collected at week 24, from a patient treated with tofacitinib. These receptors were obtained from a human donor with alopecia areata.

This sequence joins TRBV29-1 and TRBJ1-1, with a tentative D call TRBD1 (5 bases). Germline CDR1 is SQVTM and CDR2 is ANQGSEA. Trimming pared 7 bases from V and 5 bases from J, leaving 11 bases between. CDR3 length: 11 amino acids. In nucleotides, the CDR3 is TGCAGCGGCATGGGGGGAACTGAAGCTTTCTTT. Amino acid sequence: CSGMGGTEAFF.

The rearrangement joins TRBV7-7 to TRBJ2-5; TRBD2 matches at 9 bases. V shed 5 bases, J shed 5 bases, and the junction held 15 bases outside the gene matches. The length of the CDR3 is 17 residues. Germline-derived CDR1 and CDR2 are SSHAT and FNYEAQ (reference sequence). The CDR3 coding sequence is TGTGCCAGCAGCCAGTCACCCTCGGGACTAGCTAGGGAGACCCAGTACTTC. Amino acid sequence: CASSQSPSGLARETQYF.

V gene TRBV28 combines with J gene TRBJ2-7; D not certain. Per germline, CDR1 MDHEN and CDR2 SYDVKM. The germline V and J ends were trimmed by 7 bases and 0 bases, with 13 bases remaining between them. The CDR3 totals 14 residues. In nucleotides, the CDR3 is TGTGCCAGCATAAGGGATTGGGGCTCCTACGAGCAGTACTTC. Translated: CASIRDWGSYEQYF.

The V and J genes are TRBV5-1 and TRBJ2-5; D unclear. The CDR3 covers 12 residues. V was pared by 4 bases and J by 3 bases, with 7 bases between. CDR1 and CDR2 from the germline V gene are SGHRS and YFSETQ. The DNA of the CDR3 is TGCGCCAGCAGCGACCTAGAAGAGACCCAGTACTTC. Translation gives CASSDLEETQYF.

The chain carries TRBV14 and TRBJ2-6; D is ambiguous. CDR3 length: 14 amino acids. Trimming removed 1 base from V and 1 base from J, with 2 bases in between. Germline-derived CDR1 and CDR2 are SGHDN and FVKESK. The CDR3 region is CASSQGSGANVLTF. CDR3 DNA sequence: TGTGCCAGCAGCCAAGGGTCTGGGGCCAACGTCCTGACTTTC.

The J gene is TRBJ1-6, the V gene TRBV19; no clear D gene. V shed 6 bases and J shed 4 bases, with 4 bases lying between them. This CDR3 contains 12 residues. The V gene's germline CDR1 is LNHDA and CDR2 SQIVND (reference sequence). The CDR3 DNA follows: TGTGCCAGTAGGGAGTATAATTCACCCCTCCACTTT. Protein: CASREYNSPLHF.

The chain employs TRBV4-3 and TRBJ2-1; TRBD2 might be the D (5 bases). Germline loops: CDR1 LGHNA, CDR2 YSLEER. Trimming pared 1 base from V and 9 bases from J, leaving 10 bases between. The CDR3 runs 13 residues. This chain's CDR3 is CASSQVTRGEQFF. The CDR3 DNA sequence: TGCGCCAGCAGCCAAGTAACTAGAGGTGAGCAGTTCTTC.

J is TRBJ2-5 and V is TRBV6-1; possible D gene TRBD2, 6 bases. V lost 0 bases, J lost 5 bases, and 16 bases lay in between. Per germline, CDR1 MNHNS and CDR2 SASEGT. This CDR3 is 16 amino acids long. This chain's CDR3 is CASSEAALAILETQYF. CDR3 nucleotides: TGTGCCAGCAGTGAAGCGGCACTAGCCATCCTGGAGACCCAGTACTTC.

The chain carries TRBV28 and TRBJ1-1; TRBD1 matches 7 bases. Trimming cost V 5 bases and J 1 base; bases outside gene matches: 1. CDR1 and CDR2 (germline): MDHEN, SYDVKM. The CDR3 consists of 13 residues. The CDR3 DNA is TGTGCCAGCAGTGACAGGGAGAACACTGAAGCTTTCTTT. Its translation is CASSDRENTEAFF.

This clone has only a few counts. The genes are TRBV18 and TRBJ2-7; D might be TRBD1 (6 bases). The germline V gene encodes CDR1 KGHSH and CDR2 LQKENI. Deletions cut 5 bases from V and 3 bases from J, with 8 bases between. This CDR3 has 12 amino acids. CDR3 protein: CASSTQGYEQYF. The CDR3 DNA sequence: TGTGCCAGCTCAACACAGGGCTACGAGCAGTACTTC.

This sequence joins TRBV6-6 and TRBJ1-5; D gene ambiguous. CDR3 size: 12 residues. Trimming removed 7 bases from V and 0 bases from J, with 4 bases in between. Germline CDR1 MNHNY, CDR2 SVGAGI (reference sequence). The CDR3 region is CASTSSNQPQHF. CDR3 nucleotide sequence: TGTGCCAGCACCAGTAGCAATCAGCCCCAGCATTTT.

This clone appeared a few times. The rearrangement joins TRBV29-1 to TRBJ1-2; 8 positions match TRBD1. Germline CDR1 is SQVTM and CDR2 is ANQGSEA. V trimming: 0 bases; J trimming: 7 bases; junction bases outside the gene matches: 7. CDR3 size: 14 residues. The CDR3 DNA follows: TGCAGCGTTGAAGACGGACAGGGCCAGGGTGGCTACACCTTC. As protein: CSVEDGQGQGGYTF.

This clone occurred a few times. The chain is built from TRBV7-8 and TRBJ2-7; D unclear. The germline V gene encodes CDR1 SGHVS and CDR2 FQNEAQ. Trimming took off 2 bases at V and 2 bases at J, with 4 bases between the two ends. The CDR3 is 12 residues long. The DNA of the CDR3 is TGTGCCAGCAGCTTATTCCCCTACGAGCAGTACTTC. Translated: CASSLFPYEQYF.

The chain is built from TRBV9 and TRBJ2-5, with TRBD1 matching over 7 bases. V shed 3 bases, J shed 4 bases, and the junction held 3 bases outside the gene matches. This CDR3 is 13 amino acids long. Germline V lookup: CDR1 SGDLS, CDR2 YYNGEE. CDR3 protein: CASSAGQLETQYF. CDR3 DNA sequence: TGTGCCAGCAGCGCGGGACAGCTAGAGACCCAGTACTTC.

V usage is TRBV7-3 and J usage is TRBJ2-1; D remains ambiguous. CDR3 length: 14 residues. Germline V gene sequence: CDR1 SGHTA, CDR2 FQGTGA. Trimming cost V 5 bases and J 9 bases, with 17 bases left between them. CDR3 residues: CASSLTSASTEQFF. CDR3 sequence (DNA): TGTGCCAGCAGCCTGACGTCCGCCAGCACTGAGCAGTTCTTC.

CDR3 residues: CASSSPVSSYEQYF. DNA of the CDR3: TGTGCCAGCAGCTCCCCCGTCAGCTCCTACGAGCAGTACTTC. The rearrangement uses TRBV7-9 and TRBJ2-7; D is unclear. The CDR3 is 14 residues long. The ends were cut back, 4 bases at V and 0 bases at J, with 10 bases in the middle. Germline CDR1 SEHNR, CDR2 FQNEAQ (reference sequence).

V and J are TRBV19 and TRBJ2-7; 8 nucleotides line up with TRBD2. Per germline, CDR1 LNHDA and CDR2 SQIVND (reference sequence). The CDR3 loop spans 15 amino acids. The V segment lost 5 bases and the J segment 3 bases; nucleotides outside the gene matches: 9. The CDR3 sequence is CASSSQGREDYEQYF. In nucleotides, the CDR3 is TGTGCCAGTAGTTCGCAGGGGCGGGAGGACTACGAGCAGTACTTC.

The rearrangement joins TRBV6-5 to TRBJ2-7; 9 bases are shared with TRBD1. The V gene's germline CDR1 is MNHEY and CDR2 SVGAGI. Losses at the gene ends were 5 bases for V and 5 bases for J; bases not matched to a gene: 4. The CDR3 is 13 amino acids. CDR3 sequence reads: CASSEGDRDEQYF. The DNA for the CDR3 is TGTGCCAGCAGTGAGGGGGACAGGGACGAGCAGTACTTC.

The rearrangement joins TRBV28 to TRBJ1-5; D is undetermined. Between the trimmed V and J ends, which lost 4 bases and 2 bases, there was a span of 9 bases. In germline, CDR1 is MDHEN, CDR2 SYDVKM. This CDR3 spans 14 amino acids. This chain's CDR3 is CASSSTGGNQPQHF. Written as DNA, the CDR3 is TGTGCCAGCAGTTCCACGGGTGGCAATCAGCCCCAGCATTTT.